Included here is one T cell receptor (beta chain) sequence, with context. Between the trimmed V and J ends, which lost 3 bases and 0 bases, there was a span of 11 bases. The germline gives CDR1 SGHDN, CDR2 FVKESK. There are 15 residues in the CDR3. PCR employed 60 Vbeta and 13 Jbeta primers. Assay used: immunoSEQ multiplex PCR; TCRdb lists only in-frame clones, some missing. The data contain about 170,000 clones, about three quarters of them singletons. This specimen comes from a study of cytomegalovirus exposure and HLA in healthy donors. Overall study context: An early data release held tens of millions of unique TCRs from HLA-typed donors.

Sequences were obtained from PBMCs. The sequence was collected from a female donor in good health and CMV-seronegative. The rearrangement links TRBV14 to TRBJ1-2; D is unclear. The CDR3 DNA sequence: TGTGCCAGCAGCCATTCCGGAGGAGCTAACTATGGCTACACCTTC. Protein: CASSHSGGANYGYTF.